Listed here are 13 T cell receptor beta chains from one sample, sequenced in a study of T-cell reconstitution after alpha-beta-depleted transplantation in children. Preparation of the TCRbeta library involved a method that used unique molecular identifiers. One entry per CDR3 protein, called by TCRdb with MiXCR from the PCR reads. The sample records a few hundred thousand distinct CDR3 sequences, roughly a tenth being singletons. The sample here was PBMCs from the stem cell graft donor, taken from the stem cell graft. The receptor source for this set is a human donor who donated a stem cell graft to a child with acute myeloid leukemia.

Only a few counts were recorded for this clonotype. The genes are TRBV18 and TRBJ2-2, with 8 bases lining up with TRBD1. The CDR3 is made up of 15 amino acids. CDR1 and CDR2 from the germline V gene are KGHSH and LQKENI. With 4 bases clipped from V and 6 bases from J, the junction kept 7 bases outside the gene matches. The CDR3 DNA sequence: TGTGCCAGCTCACGCGGTCAGGGGGCGCCCGGGGAGCTGTTTTTT. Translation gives CASSRGQGAPGELFF.

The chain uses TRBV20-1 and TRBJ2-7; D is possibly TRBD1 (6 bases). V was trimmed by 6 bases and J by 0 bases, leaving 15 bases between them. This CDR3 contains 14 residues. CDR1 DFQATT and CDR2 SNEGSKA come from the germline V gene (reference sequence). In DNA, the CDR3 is TGCAGTGCCGAGTCGTCAGGGGTCTCCTACGAGCAGTACTTC. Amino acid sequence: CSAESSGVSYEQYF.

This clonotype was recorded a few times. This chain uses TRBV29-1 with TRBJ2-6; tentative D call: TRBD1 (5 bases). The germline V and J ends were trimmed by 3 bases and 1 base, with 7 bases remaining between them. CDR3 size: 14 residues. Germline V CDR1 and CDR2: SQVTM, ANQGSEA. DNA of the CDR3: TGCAGCGTTGATTCAGGGTCTGGGGCCAACGTCCTGACTTTC. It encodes CSVDSGSGANVLTF.

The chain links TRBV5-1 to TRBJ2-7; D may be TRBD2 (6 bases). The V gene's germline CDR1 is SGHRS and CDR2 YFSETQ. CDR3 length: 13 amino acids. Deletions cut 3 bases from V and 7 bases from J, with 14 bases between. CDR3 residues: CASSSNGGLEQYV. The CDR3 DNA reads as TGCGCCAGCAGCTCCAACGGAGGGCTTGAGCAGTACGTC.

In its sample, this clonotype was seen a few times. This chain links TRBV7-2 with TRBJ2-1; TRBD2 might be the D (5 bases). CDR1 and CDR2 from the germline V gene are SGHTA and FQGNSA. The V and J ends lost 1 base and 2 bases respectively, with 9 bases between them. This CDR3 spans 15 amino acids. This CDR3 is CASSLVDSAYNEQFF. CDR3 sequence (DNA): TGTGCCAGCAGCTTAGTCGATAGCGCCTACAATGAGCAGTTCTTC.

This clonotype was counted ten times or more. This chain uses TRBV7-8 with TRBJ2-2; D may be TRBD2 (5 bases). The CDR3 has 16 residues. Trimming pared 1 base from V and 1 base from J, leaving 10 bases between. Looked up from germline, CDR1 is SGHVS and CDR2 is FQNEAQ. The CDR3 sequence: CASSLVEGENTGELFF. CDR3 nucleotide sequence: TGTGCCAGCAGCTTAGTAGAGGGAGAGAACACCGGGGAGCTGTTTTTT.

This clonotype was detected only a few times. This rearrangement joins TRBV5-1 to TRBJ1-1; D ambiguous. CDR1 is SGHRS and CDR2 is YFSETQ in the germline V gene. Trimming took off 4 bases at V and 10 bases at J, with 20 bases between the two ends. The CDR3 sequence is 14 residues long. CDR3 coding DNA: TGCGCCAGCAGCCATCGGACGGACCAAGGGCGAGCTTTCTTT. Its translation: CASSHRTDQGRAFF. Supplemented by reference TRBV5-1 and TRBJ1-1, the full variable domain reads KAGVTQTPRYLIKTRGQQVTLSCSPISGHRSVSWYQQTPGQGLQFLFEYFSETQRNKGNFPGRFSGRQFSNSRSEMNVSTLELGDSALYLCASSHRTDQGRAFFGQGTRLTVV.

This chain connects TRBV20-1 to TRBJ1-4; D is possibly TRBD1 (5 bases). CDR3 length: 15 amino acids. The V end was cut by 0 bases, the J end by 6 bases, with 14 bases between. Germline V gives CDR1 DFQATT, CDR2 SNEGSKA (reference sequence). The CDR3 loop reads CSARDSRGGDEKLFF. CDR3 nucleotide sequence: TGCAGTGCTAGAGATTCGAGGGGTGGGGATGAAAAACTGTTTTTT.

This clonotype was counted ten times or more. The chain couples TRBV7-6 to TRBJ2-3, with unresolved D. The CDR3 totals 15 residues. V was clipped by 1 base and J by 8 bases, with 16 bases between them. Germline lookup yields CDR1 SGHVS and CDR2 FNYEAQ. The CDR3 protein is CASSLEGLLLSTQYF. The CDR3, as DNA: TGTGCCAGCAGCTTAGAGGGCCTCCTACTAAGTACGCAGTATTTT.

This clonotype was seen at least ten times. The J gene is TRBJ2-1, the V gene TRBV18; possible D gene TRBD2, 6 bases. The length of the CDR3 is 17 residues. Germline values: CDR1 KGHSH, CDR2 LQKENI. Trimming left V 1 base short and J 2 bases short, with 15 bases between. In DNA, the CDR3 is TGTGCCAGCTCACCACAGTCCGCGGGAATTACCTACAATGAGCAGTTCTTC. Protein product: CASSPQSAGITYNEQFF.

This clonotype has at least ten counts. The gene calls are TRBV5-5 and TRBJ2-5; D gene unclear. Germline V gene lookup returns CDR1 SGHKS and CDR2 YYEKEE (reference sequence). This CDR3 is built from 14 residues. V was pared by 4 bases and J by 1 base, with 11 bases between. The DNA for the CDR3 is TGTGCCAGCAGCGCCAAGGGCGTCCAAGAGACCCAGTACTTC. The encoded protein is CASSAKGVQETQYF. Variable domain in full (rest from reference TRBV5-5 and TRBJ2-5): DAGVTQSPTHLIKTRGQQVTLRCSPISGHKSVSWYQQVLGQGPQFIFQYYEKEERGRGNFPDRFSARQFPNYSSELNVNALLLGDSALYLCASSAKGVQETQYFGPGTRLLVL.

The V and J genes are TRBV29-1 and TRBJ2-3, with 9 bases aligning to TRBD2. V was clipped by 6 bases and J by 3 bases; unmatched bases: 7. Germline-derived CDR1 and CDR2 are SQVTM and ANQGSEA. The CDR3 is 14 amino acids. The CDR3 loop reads CSVALAGSTDTQYF. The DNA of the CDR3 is TGCAGCGTCGCTCTAGCGGGATCGACAGATACGCAGTATTTT.

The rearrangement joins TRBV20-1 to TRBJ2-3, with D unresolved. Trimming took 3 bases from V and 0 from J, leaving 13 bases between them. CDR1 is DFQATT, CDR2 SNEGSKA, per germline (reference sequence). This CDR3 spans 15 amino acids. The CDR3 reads CSARRSAASTDTQYF. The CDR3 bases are TGCAGTGCTAGGAGGAGCGCCGCTAGCACAGATACGCAGTATTTT.